This is a list of T cell receptor beta chains from one sample in a study of shared clonotypes between healthy human individuals. Clones were sequenced by immunoSEQ multiplex PCR, and TCRdb holds only the in-frame ones, with some missing. The profile covers hundreds of thousands of clones, with roughly 79% appearing a single time and around 13% taken by the ten largest. Sequences were obtained from PBMCs. The receptors come from a woman aged 40 to 50 in good health. Some clones in this sample may be carry-over from other donors' samples. Both conserved end residues are part of each CDR3. Fields, in order: V gene, clone size, J gene, D gene, CDR3 length, CDR3 protein, CDR3 DNA. D genes are given only for firm matches. Expanded clones get a size class; other rows say once, few or many, or leave the size out.

v_call: TRBV5-1
clone_size: .
j_call: TRBJ2-3
d_call: .
cdr3_length: 15
cdr3_aa: CASSLGSGRGDTQYF
cdr3_nt: TGCGCCAGCAGCTTGGGTAGCGGCCGTGGAGATACGCAGTATTTT

v_call: TRBV5-1
clone_size: .
j_call: TRBJ1-2
d_call: .
cdr3_length: 14
cdr3_aa: CASSLIGPNYGYTF
cdr3_nt: TGCGCCAGCAGCTTGATAGGGCCTAACTATGGCTACACCTTC

v_call: TRBV7-2
clone_size: .
j_call: TRBJ2-7
d_call: TRBD1
cdr3_length: 13
cdr3_aa: CASSRDRGYEQYF
cdr3_nt: TGTGCCAGCAGCCGGGACAGGGGTTACGAGCAGTACTTC

v_call: TRBV9
clone_size: .
j_call: TRBJ1-1
d_call: .
cdr3_length: 12
cdr3_aa: CASSPRRDGAFF
cdr3_nt: TGTGCCAGCAGCCCCCGACGGGACGGTGCTTTCTTT

v_call: TRBV19
clone_size: .
j_call: TRBJ2-7
d_call: TRBD2
cdr3_length: 16
cdr3_aa: CASSLRAGGVGYEQYF
cdr3_nt: TGTGCCAGTAGTCTCCGTGCCGGGGGGGTGGGCTACGAGCAGTACTTC

v_call: TRBV7-6
clone_size: many
j_call: TRBJ1-5
d_call: .
cdr3_length: 15
cdr3_aa: CASSGHYYSNQPQHF
cdr3_nt: TGTGCCAGCAGCGGACACTACTATAGCAATCAGCCCCAGCATTTT

v_call: TRBV2
clone_size: .
j_call: TRBJ1-2
d_call: TRBD1
cdr3_length: 15
cdr3_aa: CASLPGAGQGDGYTF
cdr3_nt: TGTGCCAGCCTCCCCGGGGCCGGGCAGGGGGATGGCTACACCTTC

v_call: TRBV6-4
clone_size: once
j_call: TRBJ2-1
d_call: TRBD2
cdr3_length: 15
cdr3_aa: CASSPVAGSYNEQFF
cdr3_nt: TGTGCCAGCAGTCCTGTAGCGGGATCCTACAATGAGCAGTTCTTC

v_call: TRBV6-5
clone_size: .
j_call: TRBJ1-2
d_call: TRBD1
cdr3_length: 14
cdr3_aa: CASSSPGGAAGYTF
cdr3_nt: TGTGCCAGCAGTTCCCCAGGGGGGGCCGCTGGCTACACCTTC

v_call: TRBV6-6
clone_size: .
j_call: TRBJ2-3
d_call: TRBD2
cdr3_length: 15
cdr3_aa: CASSYLAESPDTQYF
cdr3_nt: TGTGCCAGCAGTTATCTAGCGGAATCTCCAGATACGCAGTATTTT

v_call: TRBV5-1
clone_size: .
j_call: TRBJ1-3
d_call: .
cdr3_length: 14
cdr3_aa: CASSPLQGSNTIYF
cdr3_nt: TGCGCCAGCAGCCCCCTACAGGGTAGCAACACCATATATTTT

v_call: TRBV25-1
clone_size: .
j_call: TRBJ1-5
d_call: .
cdr3_length: 14
cdr3_aa: CASSGGPYNQPQHF
cdr3_nt: TGTGCCAGCAGCGGCGGACCCTACAATCAGCCCCAGCATTTT

v_call: TRBV2
clone_size: once
j_call: TRBJ2-7
d_call: .
cdr3_length: 12
cdr3_aa: CASTESGYEQYF
cdr3_nt: TGTGCCAGCACCGAGTCGGGTTACGAGCAGTACTTC

v_call: TRBV28
clone_size: .
j_call: TRBJ2-7
d_call: .
cdr3_length: 11
cdr3_aa: CASRGLYEQYF
cdr3_nt: TGTGCCAGCAGGGGCCTCTACGAGCAGTACTTC

v_call: TRBV28
clone_size: .
j_call: TRBJ1-1
d_call: .
cdr3_length: 15
cdr3_aa: CATLAWGRSNTEAFF
cdr3_nt: TGTGCCACCCTGGCATGGGGACGGTCGAACACTGAAGCTTTCTTT

v_call: TRBV7-2
clone_size: .
j_call: TRBJ2-7
d_call: .
cdr3_length: 15
cdr3_aa: CASSLVSGGSYEQYF
cdr3_nt: TGTGCCAGCAGCTTAGTCTCTGGAGGGAGCTACGAGCAGTACTTC

v_call: TRBV10-3
clone_size: .
j_call: TRBJ2-1
d_call: .
cdr3_length: 14
cdr3_aa: CAISESIGYNEQFF
cdr3_nt: TGTGCCATCAGTGAGTCGATTGGGTACAATGAGCAGTTCTTC

v_call: TRBV7-2
clone_size: .
j_call: TRBJ1-2
d_call: .
cdr3_length: 12
cdr3_aa: CASSLGGYGYTF
cdr3_nt: TGTGCCAGCAGCTTAGGGGGATATGGCTACACCTTC

v_call: TRBV7-3
clone_size: .
j_call: TRBJ1-1
d_call: .
cdr3_length: 14
cdr3_aa: CASSLVGVNTEAFF
cdr3_nt: TGTGCCAGCAGCTTAGTGGGGGTGAACACTGAAGCTTTCTTT

v_call: TRBV5-1
clone_size: .
j_call: TRBJ2-3
d_call: .
cdr3_length: 13
cdr3_aa: CDSSLDGQHTQYF
cdr3_nt: TGCGACAGCAGCTTGGATGGACAACATACGCAGTATTTT

v_call: TRBV13
clone_size: .
j_call: TRBJ2-2
d_call: .
cdr3_length: 16
cdr3_aa: CASSLPYRVRTGELFF
cdr3_nt: TGTGCCAGCAGCTTACCGTACAGGGTCCGCACCGGGGAGCTGTTTTTT

v_call: TRBV5-6
clone_size: .
j_call: TRBJ2-3
d_call: TRBD2
cdr3_length: 16
cdr3_aa: CASSPARRLAGAQQYF
cdr3_nt: TGTGCCAGCAGCCCCGCGCGCAGACTAGCGGGAGCCCAGCAGTATTTT

v_call: TRBV25-1
clone_size: .
j_call: TRBJ2-7
d_call: TRBD1
cdr3_length: 14
cdr3_aa: CASSARTGSYEQYF
cdr3_nt: TGTGCCAGCAGTGCGAGGACAGGGAGCTACGAGCAGTACTTC

v_call: TRBV28
clone_size: many
j_call: TRBJ2-2
d_call: TRBD2
cdr3_length: 15
cdr3_aa: CASSLSGRNTGELFF
cdr3_nt: TGTGCCAGCAGTTTAAGCGGGAGAAACACCGGGGAGCTGTTTTTT

v_call: TRBV9
clone_size: .
j_call: TRBJ2-5
d_call: TRBD2
cdr3_length: 19
cdr3_aa: CASSAPGGTSGLNQETQYF
cdr3_nt: TGTGCCAGCAGCGCCCCGGGCGGGACTAGCGGGTTAAACCAAGAGACCCAGTACTTC

v_call: TRBV15
clone_size: few
j_call: TRBJ2-6
d_call: .
cdr3_length: 16
cdr3_aa: CATSRRDRPGANVLTF
cdr3_nt: TGTGCCACCAGCAGACGCGACCGCCCTGGGGCCAACGTCCTGACTTTC

v_call: TRBV6-1
clone_size: .
j_call: TRBJ2-5
d_call: TRBD1
cdr3_length: 15
cdr3_aa: CASSEGTGSRETQYF
cdr3_nt: TGTGCCAGCAGTGAAGGGACAGGGAGTCGAGAGACCCAGTACTTC

v_call: TRBV11-3
clone_size: many
j_call: TRBJ2-7
d_call: .
cdr3_length: 13
cdr3_aa: CASSHSGRGEQYF
cdr3_nt: TGTGCCAGCAGCCACTCAGGGCGCGGGGAGCAGTACTTC